The clone carrying this T cell receptor beta chain was seen only a few times. Its antigen remains unidentified. This sample is drawn from a study of T cell responses to AZD1222 COVID-19 vaccine. Study in general: Pooling was applied to second doses at about 4 or about 12 weeks.

Using immunoSEQ multiplex PCR, the repertoire was profiled, and TCRdb retains in-frame clones only, with some absent. The data show around 130,000 clones, 80% to 90% seen once. Germline CDR1 LNHDA, CDR2 SQIVND (reference sequence). The CDR3 runs to 12 residues. Trimming cost V 7 bases and J 5 bases, with 11 bases left between them. Study findings and constraints: At baseline, just five to seven AZD1222 recipients tested seropositive. Researchers report vaccine-associated CD4 TCRs spanning spike, with dominance at 160-218 and 743-854. Reportedly, nearly half of unique spike TCRs recognized epitopes outside B.1.351/B.1.1.7 mutations.

Sample: peripheral blood, taken on day 0 of AZD1222 vaccination. This chain links TRBV19 with TRBJ2-5; D call uncertain. The sequence came from an adult in good health. This CDR3 reads CASKKDTETQYF. In DNA, the CDR3 is TGTGCCAGTAAGAAGGATACGGAGACCCAGTACTTC.